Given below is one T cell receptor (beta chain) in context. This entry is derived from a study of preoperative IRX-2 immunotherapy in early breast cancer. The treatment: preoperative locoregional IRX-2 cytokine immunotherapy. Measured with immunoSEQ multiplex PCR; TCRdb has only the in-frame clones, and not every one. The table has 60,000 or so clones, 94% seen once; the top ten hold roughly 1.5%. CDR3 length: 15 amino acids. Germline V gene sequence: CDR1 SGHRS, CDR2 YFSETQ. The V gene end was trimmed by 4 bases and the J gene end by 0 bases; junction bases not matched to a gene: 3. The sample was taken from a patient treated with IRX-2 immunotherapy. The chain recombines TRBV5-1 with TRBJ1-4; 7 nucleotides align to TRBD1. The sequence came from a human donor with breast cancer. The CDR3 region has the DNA TGCGCCAGCAGCGTGACAGGGACAACTAATGAAAAACTGTTTTTT. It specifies CASSVTGTTNEKLFF.